This T cell receptor (beta chain) derives from a study of shared clonotypes between healthy human individuals (dated by TCRdb to about 2020). For the study in its entirety: The cohort included three men and a couple of women between 18 and 49 years of age. For each donor, CD4 naive and CD4 memory were each run on three plates, CD8 naive on two plates, and CD8 memory on one plate. The study deeply sequenced blood TCR repertoires of several healthy adults to estimate repertoire size and the extent of clonotype sharing between individuals. Different laboratories and diverse techniques were used to prepare libraries and sequence TCR repertoires, to increase sequencing depth and limit assay-specific biases. Per donor, leukapheresis produced somewhere between about 0.85 and 9.5 billion PBMCs. Overall study outcomes, separate from this receptor: The small number of donors limited the genetic and exposure-history diversity represented. When a few donors were compared, the shared fraction of clonotypes was approximately 5% for naive CD4, over 3% for naive CD8, 2% to 2.5% for memory CD4, and roughly 0.4% for memory CD8. Pairwise subsampling indicated that sequencing depth was expected to affect the degree of clonotype sharing among donors. Clonotypes shared by all four sorted-subset donors showed higher generation probabilities than non-shared clonotypes. Sampling was restricted to blood, and TCR repertoires in tissues likely differ from the TCR repertoires found in blood. Naive subsets generally had larger estimated clonotype richness than memory subsets. Even with the large sequencing depth, rarefaction of the sorted-subset datasets indicated that sequencing was incomplete.

Using the deep immunoSEQ assay, TCR CDR3 regions were amplified from genomic DNA by multiplex PCR. Genomic DNA extracted from each cell subset was distributed evenly over all wells of several immunoSEQ 96-well plates, and each plate served as one replicate. For sorted subsets, around 0.2 ug genomic DNA, equal to 30,000 to 35,000 T cell genomes, was loaded into each replicate PCR. Purified libraries were measured with a Qubit 3.0 fluorometer, size-checked on a Bioanalyzer 2100, and measured again with the KAPA Library Quantification kit. Each immunoSEQ 96-well plate was sequenced on its own single-read 150-cycle Illumina NextSeq 550 flow cell. The paper's data handling went like this. The immunoSEQ output contained only junctional sequences without quality scores, so filtering could not match that applied to full-length reads. Sequences were annotated with PyIR, a Python wrapper for IgBLAST v1.9, and V/J genes and CDR3 were assigned using IMGT germline references. Reads with weak V/J assignments (E-value above 1e-6), missing CDR3, stop codons, out-of-frame junctions, or ambiguous translated residues were removed. V3J clonotypes were defined as sequences sharing the same inferred V gene, J gene, and CDR3 amino acid sequence. Percentage overlap between repertoires was calculated by dividing the number of shared unique clonotypes by the size of the smaller repertoire. Three approaches were used to assess repertoire richness: RTK rarefaction, the Chao1 estimator, and Recon v2.1 estimates of unobserved clonotypes. For all TCRbeta clonotypes obtained by the gDNA method from four donors, generation probabilities were computed with OLGA. TCRdb stores this immuneACCESS table with in-frame sequences only. Part of the clones is absent; in the studies checked, under half of the shortfall reflects unresolved V genes, and no reason is known for the rest. V and J calls and clone size come straight from that table; D and trimming were deduced from the DNA. The sample contains 850,000 to 1,100,000 clones, 70% to 80% of them found a single time. The ten top clones hold 0.89% of the sample.

Healthy HIV-negative adults with no recently reported acute infections or vaccinations were included as donors. All donors were Caucasian adults living in Nashville, Tennessee, USA. CD4+ T cells were enriched through magnetic negative selection, after which naive cells were positively selected on CD45RA and the remaining negative fraction served as the memory subset. Blood was obtained by leukapheresis, after which PBMCs were separated by Ficoll-Histopaque density gradient centrifugation and cryopreserved in liquid nitrogen vapor phase. Analytical flow cytometry was used to check the purity and quantity of every magnetically sorted T cell population. Genomic DNA was isolated from each sorted fraction and quantified by UV absorbance on a Nanodrop 2000c. This clone was seen a handful of times. The antigen it binds to is not known. Nothing much larger sits one base from this clone, and base qualities are not available.

The germline ends are 8 bases apart after V is trimmed by 2 bases and J by 3 bases. The CDR3 covers 13 residues, taking in both the cysteine and the phenylalanine. CDR3 DNA is the only sequence kept; it has 39 bases, read in frame from the first base. For CDR1 and CDR2, the germline V gene lists MDHEN and SYDVKM. What was sequenced was memory CD4+ T cells from PBMCs. The cell subset or site label corresponds to: CD45RA-negative fraction. Recombination linked TRBV28 to TRBJ2-7; the D region possibly corresponds to TRBD2 (6 bases align). This receptor was identified in a man between 18 and 35 years old in good health. Some clones in this sample may be carry-over from other donors' samples. This receptor carries the CDR3 CASSLGRHYEQYF. The sequenced DNA: TGTGCCAGCAGTTTAGGGAGGCACTACGAGCAGTACTTC.